This paragraph reports one TCR beta chain. Produced via immunoSEQ multiplex PCR; TCRdb's table is partial and in-frame only. The top ten hold roughly 3% of the sample, which has fewer than 250,000 clones, 70% to 90% seen once. Germline V CDR1 and CDR2: SGDLS, YYNGEE. This CDR3 comprises 15 residues. V shed 4 bases and J shed 2 bases, with 15 bases lying between them. The sample is drawn from a study of blood T cell repertoires in COVID-19. Study in general: Spain, Italy and the United States supplied samples that represented acute and convalescent COVID-19.

This receptor was identified in a man between 60 and 75 years old with acute or convalescent COVID-19. This chain links TRBV9 with TRBJ1-1; no clear D. Specimen: peripheral blood. This CDR3 is CASSTYSGINTEAFF. CDR3 in DNA: TGTGCCAGCAGCACCTACTCCGGGATAAACACTGAAGCTTTCTTT.